This record looks at one TCR beta chain sequence and its context. Its antigen remains unidentified. This sample is part of a study of response to subunit inactivated influenza vaccine. Points from the study as a whole: Each seasonal influenza vaccination, the authors suggested, recruits few new T cells.

V lost 0 bases and J lost 0, with 8 bases in between. From germline, CDR1 is LGHNA and CDR2 YSLEER. The CDR3 extends over 15 amino acids. TCRdb reprocessed the RT-PCR reads via MiXCR and lists one record per CDR3 protein. This table has 650,000 to 800,000 distinct CDR3 sequences, around 20% appearing once. This specimen consisted of PBMCs from blood, obtained around 5 days after vaccination. This TCR was recovered from a middle-aged man who received an inactivated influenza vaccine. V is TRBV4-3 and J is TRBJ1-1; D is ambiguous. This CDR3 reads CASSQDGEMNTEAFF. Here the CDR3 DNA reads TGCGCCAGCAGCCAAGACGGGGAAATGAACACTGAAGCTTTCTTT.